The present T cell receptor beta chain was sequenced within a study of vaccination and CD4 T cells after COVID-19 (dated by TCRdb to between 2022 and 2023). Notes on the research overall: Convalescent patients had a positive SARS-CoV-2 result on nasal swab PCR, and of these patients, nine had mild disease and one had severe disease. The cultures were stimulated with overlapping spike peptide pools from SARS-CoV-2 and from the common cold coronaviruses HCoV-NL63, HCoV-OC43 and HCoV-229E. In the convalescent cohort there were six males and four females, among whom were two Hispanic individuals, seven Caucasians, two Asians and one multiracial person. Post-vaccine blood samples were collected a median of around 70 days after the second vaccine dose, ranging from roughly 14 to 241 days. In roughly eleven COVID-19 convalescent patients and several infection-naive healthy vaccine recipients, the spike-specific CD4+ TCR repertoire before mRNA vaccination was compared with the repertoire after mRNA vaccination. As controls, cultures received a CEFX viral epitope pool (the positive control), an HIV-1 Nef peptide pool (the negative control), or no peptide at all. Participants received two doses of either the Pfizer-BioNTech BNT162b2 vaccine (n=8) or the Moderna mRNA-1273 vaccine (n=2). Post-COVID blood samples from convalescent patients were collected a median of about 110 days after diagnosis, with a range of roughly 35 to 180 days. What the research found in general, with its limitations: In convalescent patients, nearly all vaccine-specific clones (304 of 307) were found to be mono-reactive for SARS-CoV-2 spike rather than cross-reactive with common cold coronaviruses. The number of convalescent patients in the study was relatively small, and the study did not examine early timepoints following natural infection. The median count of SARS-CoV-2-reactive clonotypes went up from roughly 21 after infection to roughly 38 after vaccination, although the change was not significant. Among convalescent patients, a median about 86% of the SARS-CoV-2-reactive clones seen after vaccination appeared only after vaccination, which suggests priming specific to the vaccine.

Receptor libraries were prepared by PCR. TCR sequencing of DNA from cultured CD4+ T cells used the Oncomine TCR Beta short-read assay at the Johns Hopkins FTIC core. Genomic DNA was extracted from the cultured CD4+ T cells with the QIAamp micro DNA kit. Oncomine TCR Beta libraries from cultured CD4+ T cells were pooled using unique dual indexes and sequenced on an Illumina iSeq 100. The published analysis was carried out like this. Non-productive sequences were removed, and CDR3s that did not start with C, did not end with F or W, or were shorter than 7 amino acids were discarded. Antigen-specific clonotypes were identified using the MANAFEST web application through comparison of peptide-stimulated wells with reference and other culture wells. An FDR below 0.05, an odds ratio above 5, and a productive frequency above 0.1% in at least two of three replicate wells were required for clones to be considered positive. A clonotype was classed as cross-reactive if the clonotype showed significant expansion both in SARS-CoV-2 spike wells and in at least one common cold coronavirus spike condition. Using R version 3.6.1, CDR3 homology was evaluated through Levenshtein distances (stringdist) along with unrooted phylogenetic trees (ape). The public sequencing data were trimmed at Q25 with fastp and processed into clonotypes with MiXCR by TCRdb, which kept only in-frame beta chains. Rows matching on CDR3 protein sequence are summarized as one entry with the most common DNA and genes. These V and J calls rely on TCRdb rather than the paper's analysis. The sample contains 10,000 to 15,000 distinct CDR3 sequences, roughly two fifths of them found a single time. The ten biggest clones cover under 20% of the sample.

In the paper's terms, the treatment or condition label means: roughly 10-day PBMC culture with coronavirus spike peptide pools or control peptides (ViraFEST assay). The ViraFEST assay was used in the study, in which antigen-specific T cells were expanded with peptide pools and expanded clonotypes were subsequently identified by TCR sequencing. The convalescent patients' positive SARS-CoV-2 PCR tests fell between March and December 2020, which was before the Alpha, Beta and Delta variants emerged in the United States. Over 1.5 million PBMCs per well were cultured in IMDM with roughly 5% human AB serum and approximately 10 IU/ml IL-2, plus 10 ug/ml peptide pools. On days 3 and 7, half of the culture medium was replaced with fresh IL-2-containing medium. After less than twelve days of culture, CD4+ T cells were isolated by negative selection with the EasySep CD4+ T cell isolation kit. PBMCs were separated from whole blood using Ficoll-Paque Plus gradient centrifugation and then either used fresh or cryopreserved at -140C. Each culture condition was generally run in triplicate wells.

Remarks on this clonotype: Its antigen is not yet known. Base qualities are not recorded, but no much larger clone differs from it by a single base.

Via the germline V gene, CDR1 is MNHEY and CDR2 SVGEGT. Germline trimming: 7 bases from V, 4 bases from J; junction bases outside gene matches: 10. The cysteine opens and the phenylalanine closes a CDR3 of 15 amino acids. Only the CDR3 region is kept as DNA, spanning 45 bases read in frame from base 1. The material sequenced was cultured CD4+ T cells from blood. The V and J segments used are TRBV6-2 or TRBV6-3 and TRBJ1-5, with 7 junctional bases fitting TRBD1. The TCR comes from a human donor with COVID-19. In nucleotides, the sequence is TGTGCCAGCATGGGAGGGGGACAGTGGAATCAGCCCCAGCATTTT. This translates into CASMGGGQWNQPQHF.